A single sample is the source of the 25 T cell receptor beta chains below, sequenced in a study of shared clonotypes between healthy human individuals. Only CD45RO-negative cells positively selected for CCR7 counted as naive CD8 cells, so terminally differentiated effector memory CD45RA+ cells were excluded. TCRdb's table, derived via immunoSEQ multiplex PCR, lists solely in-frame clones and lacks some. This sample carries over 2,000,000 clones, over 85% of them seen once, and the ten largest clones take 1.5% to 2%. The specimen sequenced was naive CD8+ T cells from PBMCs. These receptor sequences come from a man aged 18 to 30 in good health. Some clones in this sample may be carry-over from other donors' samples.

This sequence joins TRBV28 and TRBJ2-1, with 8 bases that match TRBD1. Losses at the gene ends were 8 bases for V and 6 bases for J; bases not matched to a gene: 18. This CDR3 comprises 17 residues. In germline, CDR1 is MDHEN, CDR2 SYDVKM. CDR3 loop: CASVKNLQGEGGNEQFF. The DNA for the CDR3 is TGTGCCAGCGTTAAAAACCTACAGGGGGAAGGAGGCAATGAGCAGTTCTTC.

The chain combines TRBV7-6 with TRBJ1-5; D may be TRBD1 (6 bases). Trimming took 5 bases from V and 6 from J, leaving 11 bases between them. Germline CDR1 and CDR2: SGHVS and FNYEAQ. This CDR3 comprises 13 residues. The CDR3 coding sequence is TGTGCCAGCAGCCAAATCAGGGGTCAGCCCCAGCATTTT. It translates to CASSQIRGQPQHF.

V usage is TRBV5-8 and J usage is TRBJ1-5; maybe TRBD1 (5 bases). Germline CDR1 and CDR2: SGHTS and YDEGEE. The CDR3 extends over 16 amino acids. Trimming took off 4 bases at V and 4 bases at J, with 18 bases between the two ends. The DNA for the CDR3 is TGTGCCAGCAGCCAACCGGGCCGAGGGGCTAATCAGCCCCAGCATTTT. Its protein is CASSQPGRGANQPQHF.

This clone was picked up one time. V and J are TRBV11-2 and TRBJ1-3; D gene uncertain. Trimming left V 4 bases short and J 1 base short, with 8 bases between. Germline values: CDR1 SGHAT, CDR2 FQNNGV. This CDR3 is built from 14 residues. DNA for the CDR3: TGTGCCAGCAGCTCCCGGGAGTCTGGAAACACCATATATTTT. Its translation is CASSSRESGNTIYF.

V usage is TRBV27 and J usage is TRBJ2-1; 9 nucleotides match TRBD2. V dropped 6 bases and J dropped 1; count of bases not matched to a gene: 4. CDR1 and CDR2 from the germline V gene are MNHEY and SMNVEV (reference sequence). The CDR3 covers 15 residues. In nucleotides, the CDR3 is TGTGCCAGCAGCGTCCTAGCGGGATCCTACAATGAGCAGTTCTTC. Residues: CASSVLAGSYNEQFF.

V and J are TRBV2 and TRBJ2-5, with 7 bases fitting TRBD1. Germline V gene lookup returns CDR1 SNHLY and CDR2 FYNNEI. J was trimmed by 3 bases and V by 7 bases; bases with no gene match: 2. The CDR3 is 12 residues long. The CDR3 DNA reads TGTGCCAGCACCGGGACAGAAGAGACCCAGTACTTC. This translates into CASTGTEETQYF.

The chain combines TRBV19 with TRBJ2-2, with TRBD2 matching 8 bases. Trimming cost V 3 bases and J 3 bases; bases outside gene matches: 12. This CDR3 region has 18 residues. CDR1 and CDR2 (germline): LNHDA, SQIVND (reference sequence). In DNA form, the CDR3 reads TGTGCCAGTAGTATTTCCCCGGGAGGGCCAAGGGACACCGGGGAGCTGTTTTTT. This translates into CASSISPGGPRDTGELFF.

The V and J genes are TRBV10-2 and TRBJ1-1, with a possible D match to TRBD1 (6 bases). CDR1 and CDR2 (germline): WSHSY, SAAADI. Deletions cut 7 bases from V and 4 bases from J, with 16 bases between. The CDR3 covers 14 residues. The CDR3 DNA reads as TGCGCCAGCACCCCCGGGGGCTTCGGCACTGAAGCTTTCTTT. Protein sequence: CASTPGGFGTEAFF.

DNA of the CDR3: TGTGCCAGCAGTGACTTTAAGAGGACACTTAATGAAAAACTGTTTTTT. Its translation is CASSDFKRTLNEKLFF. The chain employs TRBV25-1 and TRBJ1-4, with D possibly matching TRBD1 (5 bases). The V gene lost 3 bases and the J gene lost 4 bases, with 15 bases spanning the gap. CDR3 length equals 16 residues. CDR1 and CDR2 (germline): MGHDK, SYGVNS.

DNA for the CDR3: TGTGCCAGCAGCTTATCGGTAGGACCGGGAAGCAATGAGCAGTTCTTC. The encoded protein is CASSLSVGPGSNEQFF. J is TRBJ2-1 and V is TRBV7-7; weak D call: TRBD2 (5 bases). This CDR3 comprises 16 residues. Germline CDR1 is SSHAT and CDR2 is FNYEAQ (reference sequence). V lost 2 bases, J lost 6 bases, and 17 bases lay in between.

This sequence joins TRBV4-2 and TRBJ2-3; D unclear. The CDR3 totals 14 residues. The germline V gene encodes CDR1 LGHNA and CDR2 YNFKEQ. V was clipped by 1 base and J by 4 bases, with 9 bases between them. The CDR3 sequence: CASSQGRPADTQYF. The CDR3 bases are TGTGCCAGCAGCCAAGGTAGACCGGCAGATACGCAGTATTTT.

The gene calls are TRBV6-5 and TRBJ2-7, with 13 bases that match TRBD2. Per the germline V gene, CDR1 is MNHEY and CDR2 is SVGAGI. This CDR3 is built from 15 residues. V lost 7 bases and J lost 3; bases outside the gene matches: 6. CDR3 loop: CASTGRLAGGYEQYF. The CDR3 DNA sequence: TGTGCCAGCACTGGACGACTAGCGGGAGGCTACGAGCAGTACTTC.

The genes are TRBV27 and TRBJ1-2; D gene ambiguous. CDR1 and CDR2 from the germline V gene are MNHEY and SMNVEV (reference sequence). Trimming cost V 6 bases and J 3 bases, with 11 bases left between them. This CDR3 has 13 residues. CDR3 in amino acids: CASSLSSYYGYTF. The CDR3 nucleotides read TGTGCCAGCAGCCTCAGTAGTTACTATGGCTACACCTTC.

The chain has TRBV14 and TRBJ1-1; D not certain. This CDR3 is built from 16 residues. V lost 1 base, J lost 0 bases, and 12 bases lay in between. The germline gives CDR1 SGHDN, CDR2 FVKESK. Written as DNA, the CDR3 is TGTGCCAGCAGCCAAGGTCCAGAAGTAATGAACACTGAAGCTTTCTTT. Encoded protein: CASSQGPEVMNTEAFF.

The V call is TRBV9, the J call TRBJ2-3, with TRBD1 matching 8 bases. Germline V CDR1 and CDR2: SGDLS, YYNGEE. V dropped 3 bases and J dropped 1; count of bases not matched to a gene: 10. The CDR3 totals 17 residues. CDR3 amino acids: CASSAPQTGEGTDTQYF. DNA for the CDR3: TGTGCCAGCAGCGCACCCCAGACAGGGGAGGGCACAGATACGCAGTATTTT.

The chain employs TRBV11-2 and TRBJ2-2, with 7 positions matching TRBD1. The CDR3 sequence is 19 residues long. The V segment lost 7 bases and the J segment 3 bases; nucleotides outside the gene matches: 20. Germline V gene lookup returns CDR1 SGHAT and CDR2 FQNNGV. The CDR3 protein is CASIDRPSQGDGDTGELFF. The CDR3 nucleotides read TGTGCCAGCATCGACCGACCAAGCCAGGGGGACGGCGACACCGGGGAGCTGTTTTTT. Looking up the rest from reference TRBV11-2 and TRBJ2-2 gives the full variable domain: EAGVAQSPRYKIIEKRQSVAFWCNPISGHATLYWYQQILGQGPKLLIQFQNNGVVDDSQLPKDRFSAERLKGVDSTLKIQPAKLEDSAVYLCASIDRPSQGDGDTGELFFGEGSRLTVL.

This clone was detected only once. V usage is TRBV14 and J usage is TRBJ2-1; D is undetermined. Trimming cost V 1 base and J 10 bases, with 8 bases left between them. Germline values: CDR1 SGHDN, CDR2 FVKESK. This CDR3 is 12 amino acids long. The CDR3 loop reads CASSQGRFEQFF. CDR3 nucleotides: TGTGCCAGCAGCCAAGGCCGTTTCGAGCAGTTCTTC.

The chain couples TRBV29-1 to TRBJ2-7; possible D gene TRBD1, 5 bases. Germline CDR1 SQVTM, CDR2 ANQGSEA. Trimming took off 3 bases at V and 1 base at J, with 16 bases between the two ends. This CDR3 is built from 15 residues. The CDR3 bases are TGCAGCGTTGACTCTGGGCAGGGAATTTCCTACGAGCAGTACTTC. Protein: CSVDSGQGISYEQYF.

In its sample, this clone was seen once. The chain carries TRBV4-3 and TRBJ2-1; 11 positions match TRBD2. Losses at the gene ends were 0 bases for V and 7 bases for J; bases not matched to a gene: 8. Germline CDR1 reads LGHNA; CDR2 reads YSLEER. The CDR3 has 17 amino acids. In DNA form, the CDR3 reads TGCGCCAGCAGCCAAGATGGGCTAGCGGGAGGTAGGAATGAGCAGTTCTTC. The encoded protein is CASSQDGLAGGRNEQFF.

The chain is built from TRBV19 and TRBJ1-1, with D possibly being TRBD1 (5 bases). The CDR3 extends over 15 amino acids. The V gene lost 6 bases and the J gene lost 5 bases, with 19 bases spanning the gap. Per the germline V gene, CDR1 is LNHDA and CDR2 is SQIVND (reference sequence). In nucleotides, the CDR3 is TGTGCCAGTAGCCCAAGATGGAGGGGAGAAACTGAAGCTTTCTTT. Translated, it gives CASSPRWRGETEAFF.

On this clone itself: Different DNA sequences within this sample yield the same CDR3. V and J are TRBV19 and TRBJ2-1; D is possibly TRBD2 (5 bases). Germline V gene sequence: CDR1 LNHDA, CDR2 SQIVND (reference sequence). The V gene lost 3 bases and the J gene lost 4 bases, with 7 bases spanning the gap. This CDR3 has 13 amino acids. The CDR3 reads CASSMGGYNEQFF. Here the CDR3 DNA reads TGTGCCAGTAGTATGGGCGGGTACAATGAGCAGTTCTTC.

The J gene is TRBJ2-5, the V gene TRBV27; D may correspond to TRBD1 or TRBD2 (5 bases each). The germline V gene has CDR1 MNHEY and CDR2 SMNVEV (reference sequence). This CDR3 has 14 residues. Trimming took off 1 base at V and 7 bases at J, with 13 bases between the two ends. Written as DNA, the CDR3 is TGTGCCAGCAGTTTATTGAAGGGGAGTGGGACCCAGTACTTC. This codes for CASSLLKGSGTQYF.

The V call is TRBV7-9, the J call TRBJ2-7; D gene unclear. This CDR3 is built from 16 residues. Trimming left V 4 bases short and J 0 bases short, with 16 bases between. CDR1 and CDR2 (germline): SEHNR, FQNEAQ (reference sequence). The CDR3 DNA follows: TGTGCCAGCAGCTCGAAGACACCTTGGAGCTCCTACGAGCAGTACTTC. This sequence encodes CASSSKTPWSSYEQYF.

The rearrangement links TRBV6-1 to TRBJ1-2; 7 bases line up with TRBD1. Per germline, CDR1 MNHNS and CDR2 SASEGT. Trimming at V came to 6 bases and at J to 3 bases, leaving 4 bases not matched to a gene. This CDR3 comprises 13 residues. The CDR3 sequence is CASSHRGDYGYTF. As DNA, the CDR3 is TGTGCCAGCAGCCACAGGGGTGACTATGGCTACACCTTC.

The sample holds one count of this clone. CDR3 bases: TGTGCCAGCAGCGTAACGGGTAGCGCAGATACGCAGTATTTT. Translating it yields CASSVTGSADTQYF. This rearrangement joins TRBV9 to TRBJ2-3; D perhaps matches TRBD2 (5 bases). The CDR3 sequence is 14 residues long. The germline gives CDR1 SGDLS, CDR2 YYNGEE. The V end was cut by 1 base, the J end by 4 bases, with 10 bases between.